The 8 T cell receptor beta chains presented below share a single source sample, sequenced in a study of cytomegalovirus exposure and HLA in healthy donors. The PCR had 60 Vbeta and 13 Jbeta primers. Some clones are missing from TCRdb's copy, which holds only in-frame ones; the method was immunoSEQ multiplex PCR. The sample lists tens of thousands of clones, around 66% occurring once. The specimen sequenced was PBMCs. Receptor source: a male donor in good health and CMV-seropositive.

The J gene is TRBJ2-5, the V gene TRBV11-1; a possible D gene is TRBD1 (5 bases). V lost 1 base and J lost 5, with 20 bases in between. The CDR3 covers 17 residues. Germline V lookup: CDR1 SGHAT, CDR2 FQDESV (reference sequence). The CDR3 here is CASSLGTVRVGRETQYF. CDR3 sequence (DNA): TGTGCCAGCAGCTTAGGAACGGTCAGGGTAGGGCGTGAGACCCAGTACTTC.

The chain employs TRBV5-1 and TRBJ1-5, with D possibly matching TRBD1 (6 bases). V was clipped by 3 bases and J by 4 bases, with 14 bases between them. Germline V gives CDR1 SGHRS, CDR2 YFSETQ. This CDR3 has 15 residues. The CDR3: CASSSDRELNQPQHF. DNA for the CDR3: TGCGCCAGCAGCTCGGACAGAGAGTTGAATCAGCCCCAGCATTTT.

This chain joins TRBV6-4 and TRBJ1-3; TRBD1 might be the D (5 bases). The V end lost 0 bases, the J end lost 4 bases, and 10 bases lay between the germline ends. This CDR3 comprises 15 residues. The germline gives CDR1 MRHNA, CDR2 SNTAGT. CDR3 protein: CASSDSGRGGNTIYF. The CDR3 nucleotides read TGTGCCAGCAGTGACTCGGGGAGGGGCGGAAACACCATATATTTT.

This clone has just a few counts. The CDR3 loop reads CASSLGTTVRNSPLHF. For the CDR3, the DNA is TGCGCCAGCAGCTTAGGGACAACGGTCCGCAATTCACCCCTCCACTTT. V is TRBV5-1 and J is TRBJ1-6; TRBD1 is a possible D gene (6 bases). The CDR3 loop spans 16 amino acids. Looked up from germline, CDR1 is SGHRS and CDR2 is YFSETQ. Trimming stripped 2 bases from V and 7 bases from J, with 16 bases between.

This clone was observed a single time. The chain couples TRBV27 to TRBJ1-5; a weak D match, TRBD1 (5 bases). Germline V gene data show CDR1 as MNHEY and CDR2 as SMNVEV (reference sequence). The CDR3 extends over 14 amino acids. Trimming left V 7 bases short and J 1 base short, with 11 bases between. CDR3 region: CASNSRGSNQPQHF. Written as DNA, the CDR3 is TGTGCCAGCAACTCTAGGGGAAGCAATCAGCCCCAGCATTTT.

J is TRBJ2-7 and V is TRBV6-5, with D hard to call. Looked up from germline, CDR1 is MNHEY and CDR2 is SVGAGI. The CDR3 sequence is 14 residues long. V was cut by 0 bases and J by 4 bases, with 10 bases left in between. CDR3 in amino acids: CASSYSTGFYEQYF. The CDR3 nucleotides read TGTGCCAGCAGTTACTCGACTGGGTTTTACGAGCAGTACTTC.

This sequence joins TRBV6-6 and TRBJ2-5; 10 nucleotides line up with TRBD1. The CDR3 has 15 amino acids. Per the germline V gene, CDR1 is MNHNY and CDR2 is SVGAGI (reference sequence). The ends lost 4 bases at V and 5 bases at J; junction bases unmatched: 7. The CDR3 sequence is CASSSRDRGMETQYF. CDR3 nucleotide sequence: TGTGCCAGCAGTTCCCGGGACAGGGGAATGGAGACCCAGTACTTC.

This clone showed up just once. The gene calls are TRBV11-2 and TRBJ1-2; 9 bases map to TRBD1. CDR3 length: 14 residues. J gave up 4 bases and V 6 bases, and 6 bases lay outside the gene matches. CDR1 SGHAT and CDR2 FQNNGV come from the germline V gene. The CDR3 is CASRRLQGAYGYTF. The CDR3 DNA is TGTGCCAGCAGACGTCTACAGGGGGCCTATGGCTACACCTTC.